This TCR beta chain stems from a study of Tregs in tolerant kidney transplant recipients. General study points: No direct test of biological reproducibility was done here. Changing PCR primers prevented nucleotide comparison between some patients' samples.

A word on this clone: Its antigen is still unknown.

Here immunoSEQ multiplex PCR was the method, and the copy in TCRdb shows in-frame clones only, minus some. The table records about 69,000 clones, roughly 89% of them present only once. The CDR3 runs to 15 residues. The germline gives CDR1 LGHNA, CDR2 YSLEER. V was clipped by 0 bases and J by 8 bases, with 16 bases between them. Material: CD4+ T cells from blood, obtained before the transplant. This clonotype was sampled from a human donor who received a combined kidney and bone marrow transplant. The chain is built from TRBV4-3 and TRBJ1-2; a weak D match, TRBD1 (5 bases). CDR3 nucleotides: TGCGCCAGCAGCCAAGATTTTACAGGTTCTTTGGGCTACACCTTC. This encodes CASSQDFTGSLGYTF.